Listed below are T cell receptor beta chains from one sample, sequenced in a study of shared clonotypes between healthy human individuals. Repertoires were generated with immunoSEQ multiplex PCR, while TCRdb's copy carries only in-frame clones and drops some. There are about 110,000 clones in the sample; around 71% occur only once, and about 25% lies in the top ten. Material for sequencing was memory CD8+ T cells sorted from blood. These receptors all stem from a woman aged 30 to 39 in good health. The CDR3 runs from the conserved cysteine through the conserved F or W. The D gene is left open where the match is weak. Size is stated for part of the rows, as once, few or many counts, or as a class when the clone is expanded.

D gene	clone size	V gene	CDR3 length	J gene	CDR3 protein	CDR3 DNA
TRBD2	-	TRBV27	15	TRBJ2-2	CASSFYSGIPGELFF	TGTGCCAGCAGTTTCTATAGCGGGATCCCCGGGGAGCTGTTTTTT
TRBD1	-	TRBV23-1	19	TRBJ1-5	CASTQCAPRGQGGNQPQHF	TGCGCCAGCACCCAATGCGCCCCTAGGGGACAGGGGGGGAATCAGCCCCAGCATTTT
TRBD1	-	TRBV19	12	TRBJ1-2	CASRTGDYGYTF	TGTGCCAGTCGGACAGGGGACTATGGCTACACCTTC
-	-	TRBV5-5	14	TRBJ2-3	CASRNSRTVDTQYF	TGTGCCAGCAGGAATTCACGTACTGTGGATACGCAGTATTTT
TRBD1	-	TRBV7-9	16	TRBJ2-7	CASSPRAGQVPYEQYF	TGTGCCAGCAGCCCACGGGCCGGACAGGTCCCCTACGAGCAGTACTTC
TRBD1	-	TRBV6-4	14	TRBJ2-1	CASSGDRDTNEQFF	TGTGCCAGCAGTGGGGACAGGGATACCAATGAGCAGTTCTTC
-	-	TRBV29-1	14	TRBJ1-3	CSGLTATSGNTIYF	TGCAGCGGGCTAACAGCTACCTCTGGAAACACCATATATTTT
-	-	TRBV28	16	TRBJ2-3	CASSLVTYRLTDTQYF	TGTGCCAGCAGTTTGGTCACCTACCGCCTCACAGATACGCAGTATTTT
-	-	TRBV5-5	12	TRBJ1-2	CASTGEGVGYTF	TGTGCCAGCACCGGGGAGGGGGTTGGCTACACCTTC
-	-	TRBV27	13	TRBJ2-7	CASSEGEKDEQYF	TGTGCCAGCAGTGAAGGGGAAAAGGACGAGCAGTACTTC
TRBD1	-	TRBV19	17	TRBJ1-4	CASSNGTGNCQGEKLFF	TGTGCCAGTAGTAACGGGACAGGGAACTGCCAAGGTGAAAAACTGTTTTTT
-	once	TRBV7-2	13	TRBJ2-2	CASSLLNAGELFF	TGTGCCAGCAGCTTACTGAATGCCGGGGAGCTGTTTTTT
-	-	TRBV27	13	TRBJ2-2	CASSISGIGELFF	TGTGCCAGCAGTATTTCAGGGATCGGGGAGCTGTTTTTT
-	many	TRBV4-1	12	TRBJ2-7	CASSQGTGLQYF	TGCGCCAGCAGCCAGGGAACAGGGCTGCAGTACTTC
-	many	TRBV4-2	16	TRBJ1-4	CASSPTPGTGDEKLFF	TGTGCCAGCAGCCCAACCCCTGGGACGGGAGATGAAAAACTGTTTTTT